The 8 T cell receptor beta chains presented below share a single source sample, sequenced in a study of STAT5B mutations in CD4+ large granular lymphocyte leukemia. Clones were sequenced by immunoSEQ multiplex PCR, and TCRdb holds only the in-frame ones, with some missing. The data show about 40,000 clones, roughly 84% seen once. The specimen sequenced was CD4+ T cells from blood buffy coats. These receptor sequences come from a human donor in good health.

V and J are TRBV7-2 and TRBJ2-1; TRBD2 matches at 13 bases. Germline lookup yields CDR1 SGHTA and CDR2 FQGNSA. This CDR3 has 15 residues. J gave up 5 bases and V 3 bases, and 1 base lay outside the gene matches. The CDR3 sequence is CASSLGLAGNNEQFF. The CDR3 DNA reads TGTGCCAGCAGCTTGGGACTAGCGGGGAACAATGAGCAGTTCTTC.

The V and J genes are TRBV2 and TRBJ1-2, with unresolved D. The CDR3 covers 14 residues. V was cut by 11 bases and J by 0 bases, with 16 bases left in between. CDR1 and CDR2 (germline): SNHLY, FYNNEI. The CDR3 DNA is TGTGCCTCCAGCAGCGGGAAGACTAACTATGGCTACACCTTC. Its protein is CASSSGKTNYGYTF.

This clone appeared a few times. Here the CDR3 DNA reads TGTGCCAGTAGGACAGGGTCGGTCGGTAGTGAAAAACTGTTTTTT. Amino acids: CASRTGSVGSEKLFF. The V and J genes are TRBV19 and TRBJ1-4, with TRBD1 matching 7 bases. Germline values: CDR1 LNHDA, CDR2 SQIVND (reference sequence). The CDR3 is 15 residues long. The trim removed 6 bases at V and 7 bases at J, leaving 11 bases unmatched.

The chain combines TRBV7-2 with TRBJ1-3; D is ambiguous. Per the germline V gene, CDR1 is SGHTA and CDR2 is FQGNSA. V lost 5 bases to trimming and J lost 5 bases, with 16 bases between them. CDR3 length equals 15 residues. Written as DNA, the CDR3 is TGTGCCAGCAGCAAAGCGGGCAGCGGACGAAACACCATATATTTT. Protein product: CASSKAGSGRNTIYF.

This chain joins TRBV18 and TRBJ2-5; D not resolved. The germline V gene has CDR1 KGHSH and CDR2 LQKENI. V lost 1 base to trimming and J lost 3 bases, with 0 bases between them. The CDR3 has 11 residues. The CDR3 loop is CASSPQETQYF. CDR3 nucleotide sequence: TGTGCCAGCTCACCACAAGAGACCCAGTACTTC.

This chain joins TRBV21-1 and TRBJ2-1; the table names TRBD2, a call not compared with the DNA. TRBV21-1 is assigned pseudogene status. CDR3 size: 17 residues. DNA for the CDR3: TGTGCCAGCAGCAACCCTTTGAGCGGGAGTTCCTACAATGAGCAGTTCTTC. Protein: CASSNPLSGSSYNEQFF.

The V and J genes are TRBV6-6 and TRBJ2-5, with D possibly called TRBD1 or TRBD2 (6 bases each). The CDR3 spans 12 residues. The germline CDR1 and CDR2 sequences are MNHNY and SVGAGI (reference sequence). V was pared by 2 bases and J by 13 bases, with 14 bases between. The CDR3 sequence is CASSYTQGTGYF. In nucleotides, the CDR3 is TGTGCCAGCAGTTACACCCAGGGGACTGGGTACTTC.

The V call is TRBV7-2, the J call TRBJ1-1, with 7 bases fitting TRBD1. The J segment lost 6 bases and the V segment lost 5 bases, leaving 18 bases of the junction unmatched. The germline V gene has CDR1 SGHTA and CDR2 FQGNSA. This CDR3 comprises 17 residues. CDR3 region: CASSPYPGQTLGAEAFF. CDR3 DNA sequence: TGTGCCAGCAGCCCATATCCGGGACAGACATTAGGAGCTGAAGCTTTCTTT.